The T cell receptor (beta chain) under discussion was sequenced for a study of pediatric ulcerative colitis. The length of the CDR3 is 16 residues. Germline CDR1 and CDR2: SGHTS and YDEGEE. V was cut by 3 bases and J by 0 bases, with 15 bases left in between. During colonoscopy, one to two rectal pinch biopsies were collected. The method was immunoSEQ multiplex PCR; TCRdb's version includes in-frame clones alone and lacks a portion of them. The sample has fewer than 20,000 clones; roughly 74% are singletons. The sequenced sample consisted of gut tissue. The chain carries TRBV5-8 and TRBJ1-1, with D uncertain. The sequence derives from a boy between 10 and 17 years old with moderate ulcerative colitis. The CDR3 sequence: CASSWNPGSMNTEAFF. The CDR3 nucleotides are TGTGCCAGCAGCTGGAACCCGGGTTCAATGAACACTGAAGCTTTCTTT.